This section outlines one TCR beta chain sequence together with its context. Its cognate antigen is unknown. The sample originates from a study of CD8+ T cells in alopecia areata. General study results and limits: Administration of tofacitinib significantly diminished scalp clonality and expanded CD8+ clones within the top 100.

CDR1 is SGHRS and CDR2 is YFSETQ in the germline V gene. The CDR3 length is 15 residues. V gave up 4 bases and J gave up 0 bases, with 11 bases separating them. It was cDNA, reverse transcribed from extracted RNA, that served as the sequencing template. Method: immunoSEQ multiplex PCR; TCRdb's copy keeps in-frame clones and lacks some. Among 270,000 or so clones listed, roughly 50% were seen once. Described treatment: oral pan-JAK inhibitor, 5-10 mg twice daily. This TCR was sampled from a human donor with alopecia areata. V and J are TRBV5-1 and TRBJ2-1; a possible D gene is TRBD2 (5 bases). The sequencing used CD4+ T cells sorted from blood, collected at week 24, from a patient treated with tofacitinib. The DNA for the CDR3 is TGCGCCAGCAGCACCGTTGGGAGCTCCTACAATGAGCAGTTCTTC. It specifies CASSTVGSSYNEQFF.